A single sample gave rise to the 30 T cell receptor beta chains below, sequenced in a study of blood T cell repertoires in COVID-19. Profiling relied on immunoSEQ multiplex PCR, and the TCRdb table lists in-frame clones only, not all of them. Seen here are roughly 97,000 clones, about 89% observed once, and the top ten hold over 12%. Sequencing input: peripheral blood. The receptor set was obtained from a man between 50 and 59 years old with acute or convalescent COVID-19.

The rearrangement joins TRBV6-1 to TRBJ2-3; 7 bases agree with TRBD2. With 2 bases clipped from V and 0 bases from J, the junction kept 11 bases outside the gene matches. The CDR3 runs to 18 residues. Germline lookup yields CDR1 MNHNS and CDR2 SASEGT. CDR3 residues: CASSESPFGGSSTDTQYF. The CDR3 DNA sequence: TGTGCCAGCAGTGAAAGTCCGTTCGGGGGGTCGAGCACAGATACGCAGTATTTT.

The chain joins TRBV6-5 to TRBJ1-2; 9 bases line up with TRBD1. The V segment lost 5 bases and the J segment 4 bases; nucleotides outside the gene matches: 5. CDR1 is MNHEY, CDR2 SVGAGI, per germline. The length of the CDR3 is 14 residues. The CDR3 DNA is TGTGCCAGCAGTAAAACGGACAGGGGCTATGGCTACACCTTC. This sequence encodes CASSKTDRGYGYTF.

A single count supports this clone. The J gene is TRBJ1-2, the V gene TRBV28; 9 bases map to TRBD1. This CDR3 spans 16 amino acids. Germline assignment: CDR1 MDHEN and CDR2 SYDVKM. V was clipped by 7 bases and J by 4 bases; unmatched bases: 13. The CDR3 loop is CASTPGTGRLLYGYTF. CDR3 coding DNA: TGTGCCAGCACCCCCGGGACAGGGCGCTTACTCTATGGCTACACCTTC.

The chain links TRBV5-6 to TRBJ2-1; D may be TRBD2 (6 bases). Germline V gene sequence: CDR1 SGHDT, CDR2 YYEEEE. V was cut by 0 bases and J by 5 bases, with 15 bases left in between. The CDR3 has 16 residues. The DNA of the CDR3 is TGTGCCAGCAGCTTGGCCGGTCTAGCGAGGAACAATGAGCAGTTCTTC. Translated, it gives CASSLAGLARNNEQFF.

V gene TRBV28 combines with J gene TRBJ2-2; 8 bases agree with TRBD2. The germline CDR1 and CDR2 sequences are MDHEN and SYDVKM. There are 15 residues in the CDR3. V was pared by 7 bases and J by 4 bases, with 8 bases of the junction left unmatched. The CDR3 DNA follows: TGTGCCAGCACAGGCGGGAGGACATCCACCGGGGAGCTGTTTTTT. Translating it yields CASTGGRTSTGELFF.

V gene TRBV2 combines with J gene TRBJ2-2; possible D gene TRBD1, 6 bases. Germline loops: CDR1 SNHLY, CDR2 FYNNEI. Trimming left V 8 bases short and J 5 bases short, with 15 bases between. CDR3 size: 14 residues. The CDR3 sequence is CASSVQGSTGELFF. The CDR3 bases are TGTGCCAGCTCCGTACAGGGAAGTACCGGGGAGCTGTTTTTT.

The J gene is TRBJ1-1, the V gene TRBV11-3; 8 bases agree with TRBD1. The germline gives CDR1 SGHNT, CDR2 YENEEA. With V trimmed by 5 bases and J by 3 bases, 8 bases remained unmatched. The CDR3 has 15 amino acids. The CDR3 spells CASSPRTGWDTEAFF. CDR3 coding DNA: TGTGCCAGCAGCCCGCGGACAGGGTGGGACACTGAAGCTTTCTTT.

The rearrangement uses TRBV9 and TRBJ2-2; D call uncertain. Germline assignment: CDR1 SGDLS and CDR2 YYNGEE. This CDR3 region has 12 residues. Trimming shortened V by 4 bases and J by 6 bases, and 7 bases separated the two germline ends. CDR3 sequence (DNA): TGTGCCAGCAGCCAGGTGCCCGGGGAGCTGTTTTTT. Amino acid sequence: CASSQVPGELFF.

Concerning this clone: The junction and the germline gene differ at one end; a read error may be behind it. The sample carries other DNA sequences with the same CDR3. The chain couples TRBV29-1 to TRBJ1-1; the D gene is possibly TRBD1 (6 bases). Germline CDR1 SQVTM, CDR2 ANQGSEA. This CDR3 comprises 10 residues. As DNA, the CDR3 is TGCAGCGGTCGGGACACCGAAGCTTTCTTT. This codes for CSGRDTEAFF. Variable domain in full (rest from reference TRBV29-1 and TRBJ1-1): SAVISQKPSRDICQRGTSLTIQCQVDSQVTMMFWYRQQPGQSLTLIATANQGSEATYESGFVIDKFPISRPNLTFSTLTVSNMSPEDSSIYLCSGRDTEAFFGQGTRLTVV.

The gene calls are TRBV3-1 (or the pseudogene TRBV3-2) and TRBJ2-7; TRBD2 aligns across 13 bases. Unmatched junction bases numbered 8, after V lost 1 base and J lost 5 bases. CDR1 and CDR2 from the germline V gene are LGHDT and YNNKEL (reference sequence). The CDR3 sequence is 17 residues long. As DNA, the CDR3 is TGTGCCAGCAGCCAAGGTTGGACTAGCGGGAGTGGAAACGAGCAGTACTTC. Amino acids: CASSQGWTSGSGNEQYF.

The chain recombines TRBV10-1 with TRBJ2-3, with a possible D match to TRBD1 (5 bases). V was shortened by 2 bases and J by 2 bases, with 11 bases between the two germline ends. Germline V gives CDR1 WNHNN, CDR2 SYGVQD (reference sequence). CDR3 length: 15 amino acids. CDR3 in amino acids: CASSEQGGNTDTQYF. In nucleotides, the CDR3 is TGCGCCAGCAGTGAGCAGGGTGGAAACACAGATACGCAGTATTTT.

The J gene is TRBJ2-5, the V gene TRBV24-1, with unresolved D. Trimming left V 5 bases short and J 1 base short, with 13 bases between. CDR3 length equals 15 residues. The germline CDR1 and CDR2 sequences are KGHDR and SFDVKD. This chain's CDR3 is CATSGGPALQETQYF. The CDR3 DNA follows: TGTGCCACCAGTGGTGGCCCTGCCCTCCAAGAGACCCAGTACTTC.

The chain combines TRBV2 with TRBJ2-1, with 14 bases that match TRBD2. CDR1 SNHLY and CDR2 FYNNEI come from the germline V gene. V was clipped by 4 bases and J by 6 bases; unmatched bases: 5. This CDR3 has 16 amino acids. The chain's CDR3 is CASSGQGLAGVNEQFF. CDR3 sequence (DNA): TGTGCCAGCAGTGGTCAGGGACTAGCGGGAGTCAATGAGCAGTTCTTC.

The chain recombines TRBV7-9 with TRBJ2-1; the match to TRBD2 covers 12 bases. The CDR3 totals 15 residues. Germline lookup yields CDR1 SEHNR and CDR2 FQNEAQ (reference sequence). The V segment lost 5 bases and the J segment 6 bases; nucleotides outside the gene matches: 5. The DNA of the CDR3 is TGTGCCAGCAGCCCCCGGACTAGCGGGATCAATGAGCAGTTCTTC. Its protein is CASSPRTSGINEQFF. The variable domain in full, completed from reference TRBV7-9 and TRBJ2-1, reads DTGVSQNPRHKITKRGQNVTFRCDPISEHNRLYWYRQTLGQGPEFLTYFQNEAQLEKSRLLSDRFSAERPKGSFSTLEIQRTEQGDSAMYLCASSPRTSGINEQFFGPGTRLTVL.

The chain couples TRBV28 to TRBJ2-1; the match to TRBD2 covers 12 bases. The CDR3 loop spans 14 amino acids. V lost 4 bases to trimming and J lost 7 bases; unmatched junction nucleotides: 2. Germline CDR1 is MDHEN and CDR2 is SYDVKM. DNA of the CDR3: TGTGCCAGCAGTTGGCTAGCGGGAGGGAATGAGCAGTTCTTC. This encodes CASSWLAGGNEQFF.

This chain links TRBV28 with TRBJ1-2; D gene uncertain. CDR1 is MDHEN and CDR2 is SYDVKM in the germline V gene. V was cut by 3 bases and J by 4 bases, with 15 bases left in between. The CDR3 totals 15 residues. This chain's CDR3 is CASSFRGVEGYGYTF. The CDR3 coding sequence is TGTGCCAGCAGTTTCCGGGGTGTGGAGGGCTATGGCTACACCTTC.

The chain combines TRBV10-2 with TRBJ2-1, with a tentative D call TRBD2 (5 bases). The germline gives CDR1 WSHSY, CDR2 SAAADI. The CDR3 runs to 13 residues. Trimming shortened V by 5 bases and J by 3 bases, and 8 bases separated the two germline ends. The CDR3 reads CASSKTIYNEQFF. CDR3 DNA sequence: TGCGCCAGCAGTAAGACTATCTACAATGAGCAGTTCTTC.

V gene TRBV3-1 (or the pseudogene TRBV3-2) combines with J gene TRBJ2-3; 8 bases align to TRBD2. The CDR3 covers 18 residues. V gave up 0 bases and J gave up 0 bases; unmatched junction bases: 8. Germline CDR1 is LGHDT and CDR2 is YNNKEL (reference sequence). The CDR3 here is CASSQDKASGYSTDTQYF. In DNA form, the CDR3 reads TGTGCCAGCAGCCAAGATAAGGCTAGCGGGTATAGCACAGATACGCAGTATTTT.

This chain uses TRBV2 with TRBJ2-1, with a tentative D call TRBD2 (6 bases). V gave up 2 bases and J gave up 2 bases, with 10 bases separating them. Germline CDR1 and CDR2: SNHLY and FYNNEI. The CDR3 totals 15 residues. Here the CDR3 reads CASSEIAVTYNEQFF. Written as DNA, the CDR3 is TGTGCCAGCAGTGAAATAGCGGTTACCTACAATGAGCAGTTCTTC.

The V and J genes are TRBV3-1 (or the pseudogene TRBV3-2) and TRBJ2-1, with 8 bases aligning to TRBD2. The V and J ends lost 4 bases and 5 bases, in that order; junction bases with no gene match: 10. Germline V CDR1 and CDR2: LGHDT, YNNKEL (reference sequence). The CDR3 sequence is 16 residues long. The CDR3 region is CASSPPQRERHNEQFF. In nucleotides, the CDR3 is TGTGCCAGCAGCCCCCCACAGCGGGAGAGGCACAATGAGCAGTTCTTC.

The V gene is TRBV2, the J gene TRBJ2-1, with a weak D call TRBD2 (6 bases). This CDR3 has 14 amino acids. The germline V and J ends were trimmed by 4 bases and 3 bases, with 10 bases remaining between them. The germline gives CDR1 SNHLY, CDR2 FYNNEI. CDR3 protein: CASSVAGLYNEQFF. The CDR3 DNA sequence: TGTGCCAGCAGTGTTGCGGGGCTCTACAATGAGCAGTTCTTC.

The chain couples TRBV20-1 to TRBJ2-7, with D unresolved. Trimming took 0 bases from V and 3 from J, leaving 3 bases between them. Germline CDR1 reads DFQATT; CDR2 reads SNEGSKA (reference sequence). This CDR3 is built from 11 residues. DNA for the CDR3: TGCAGTGCTAGAGATCACTACGAGCAGTACTTC. It codes for CSARDHYEQYF.

This clone was detected only once. The chain uses TRBV5-6 and TRBJ1-2; a weak D match, TRBD1 (6 bases). CDR1 and CDR2 from the germline V gene are SGHDT and YYEEEE. The CDR3 runs 13 residues. Trimming pared 4 bases from V and 5 bases from J, leaving 12 bases between. This chain's CDR3 is CASSVQGPYGYTF. DNA of the CDR3: TGTGCCAGCAGCGTACAGGGACCGTATGGCTACACCTTC.

This chain links TRBV18 with TRBJ1-1; 7 positions agree with TRBD1. The V gene end was trimmed by 4 bases and the J gene end by 2 bases; junction bases not matched to a gene: 4. There are 14 residues in the CDR3. Germline CDR1 reads KGHSH; CDR2 reads LQKENI. The CDR3: CASSQGAPNTEAFF. The CDR3 region has the DNA TGTGCCAGCTCACAGGGGGCGCCAAACACTGAAGCTTTCTTT.

This rearrangement joins TRBV19 to TRBJ2-3; the D gene is possibly TRBD2 (5 bases). CDR3 size: 15 residues. Trimming took 4 bases from V and 2 from J, leaving 13 bases between them. CDR1 is LNHDA, CDR2 SQIVND, per germline (reference sequence). The CDR3 loop reads CASSTGLLITDTQYF. CDR3 nucleotides: TGTGCCAGTAGTACCGGACTTCTAATCACAGATACGCAGTATTTT.

This rearrangement joins TRBV7-9 to TRBJ2-3; 7 nucleotides line up with TRBD2. J lost 2 bases, V lost 8 bases, and 4 bases had no gene match. The length of the CDR3 is 13 residues. The germline CDR1 and CDR2 sequences are SEHNR and FQNEAQ (reference sequence). CDR3 nucleotide sequence: TGTGCCAGCCGGCTAGCGGTCACAGATACGCAGTATTTT. This translates into CASRLAVTDTQYF.

The chain joins TRBV18 to TRBJ2-4, with 7 bases that match TRBD2. From germline, CDR1 is KGHSH and CDR2 LQKENI. The CDR3 loop spans 14 amino acids. Trimming took 0 bases from V and 7 from J; bases not matched to a gene: 3. The CDR3 is CASSPPEGGNIQYF. The DNA of the CDR3 is TGTGCCAGCTCACCACCGGAGGGAGGGAACATTCAGTACTTC.

This clone has only a few counts. The chain carries TRBV3-1 (or the pseudogene TRBV3-2) and TRBJ2-3; TRBD2 matches at 9 bases. The length of the CDR3 is 15 residues. The V gene's germline CDR1 is LGHDT and CDR2 YNNKEL (reference sequence). Losses at the gene ends were 2 bases for V and 1 base for J; bases not matched to a gene: 1. The CDR3 reads CASSQRGRGTDTQYF. CDR3 DNA sequence: TGTGCCAGCAGCCAACGCGGGAGGGGCACAGATACGCAGTATTTT.

J is TRBJ2-6 and V is TRBV7-9, with 8 bases aligning to TRBD1. Germline assignment: CDR1 SEHNR and CDR2 FQNEAQ (reference sequence). J gave up 4 bases and V 4 bases, and 12 bases lay outside the gene matches. The CDR3 runs 18 residues. The CDR3 sequence is CASSSNRAGGLGANVLTF. CDR3 DNA sequence: TGTGCCAGCAGCTCCAATCGGGCAGGGGGCCTCGGGGCCAACGTCCTGACTTTC.

The V and J genes are TRBV28 and TRBJ2-2; 14 bases fit TRBD2. Germline loops: CDR1 MDHEN, CDR2 SYDVKM. This CDR3 comprises 18 residues. With 6 bases clipped from V and 4 bases from J, the junction kept 10 bases outside the gene matches. CDR3 sequence: CASSLRGLAGGPTGELFF. The DNA of the CDR3 is TGTGCCAGCAGCTTACGTGGACTAGCGGGAGGCCCCACCGGGGAGCTGTTTTTT.